A selection of T cell receptor beta chains follows, all from one sample in a study of Graves' ophthalmopathy and Graves' hyperthyroidism. TCRdb fed the multiplex PCR reads into MiXCR, producing one record per CDR3 protein. Of roughly 1.1 million distinct CDR3 sequences detected, about 38% appear once; the ten largest clones hold around 10%. The sequencing input was peripheral blood or thyroid tissue (not recorded which). These receptor sequences come from an adult man with Graves' hyperthyroidism. Both conserved end residues are part of each CDR3. Each record gives: V gene, clone size, CDR3 length, D gene, J gene, CDR3 protein, CDR3 DNA. A D gene is named only where the DNA matches it firmly. Part of the rows lack a size; the others show once, few, many or a class for expanded clones.

>TRBV5-6|-|14|-|TRBJ2-2
CASRWAGNTGELFF
TGTGCCAGCCGATGGGCAGGGAACACCGGGGAGCTGTTTTTT
>TRBV12-3/TRBV12-4|-|15|-|TRBJ2-2
CASSPRHSNTGELFF
TGTGCCAGCAGCCCTCGGCACTCCAACACCGGGGAGCTGTTTTTT
>TRBV12-3/TRBV12-4|-|13|-|TRBJ2-7
CASEGGVVSRQCF
TGTGCCAGCGAGGGGGGTGTTGTCAGTCGGCAGTGCTTC
>TRBV5-5|many|15|-|TRBJ1-4
CASRPADSRYEKLFF
TGTGCCAGCAGACCAGCTGACAGTCGCTATGAAAAACTGTTTTTT
>TRBV6-5|-|13|-|TRBJ1-2
CASRLDTYYGYTF
TGTGCCAGCAGACTCGACACTTACTATGGCTACACCTTC
>TRBV29-1|-|14|-|TRBJ1-1
CSVAGGAAGTEAFF
TGCAGCGTTGCGGGAGGGGCGGCGGGGACTGAAGCTTTCTTT
>TRBV9|-|16|TRBD1|TRBJ2-7
CASSVAGGTGYYEQYF
TGTGCCAGCAGCGTAGCAGGGGGGACAGGGTACTACGAGCAGTACTTC
>TRBV10-2|-|14|-|TRBJ1-1
CASSERDTNTEAFF
TGCGCCAGCAGTGAACGGGACACGAACACTGAAGCTTTCTTT
>TRBV4-1|many|15|-|TRBJ2-7
CASSHTELKAYEQYF
TGCGCCAGCAGCCACACAGAGTTGAAAGCCTACGAGCAGTACTTC
>TRBV9|few|17|TRBD1|TRBJ1-3
CASSVDPGQGSGNTIYF
TGTGCCAGCAGCGTAGACCCGGGACAGGGCTCTGGAAACACCATATATTTT
>TRBV2|-|13|TRBD1|TRBJ1-2
CAISGDSHYGYTF
TGTGCCATCAGTGGGGACAGTCACTATGGCTACACCTTC
>TRBV19|-|13|-|TRBJ1-2
CASSINSYYGYTF
TGTGCCAGTAGTATTAACAGCTACTATGGCTACACCTTC
>TRBV7-9|-|14|-|TRBJ1-1
CASSAGKLNTEAFF
TGTGCCAGCAGCGCTGGAAAACTGAACACTGAAGCTTTCTTT
>TRBV29-1|-|13|-|TRBJ2-7
CSALVLGSYEQYF
TGCAGCGCACTCGTCCTAGGTTCCTACGAGCAGTACTTC
>TRBV25-1|-|11|-|TRBJ1-4
CTSRGNEKLFF
TGTACCAGCAGAGGGAATGAAAAACTGTTTTTT
>TRBV29-1|few|14|TRBD1|TRBJ1-5
CSVGETGPNQPQHF
TGCAGCGTTGGAGAGACAGGGCCCAATCAGCCCCAGCATTTT
>TRBV11-2|once|15|-|TRBJ1-5
CASSSGLAGGQPQHF
TGTGCCAGCAGCTCCGGACTAGCGGGGGGCCAGCCCCAGCATTTT
>TRBV10-3|-|14|-|TRBJ1-2
CAITKERQNYGYTF
TGTGCCATCACCAAAGAGAGACAAAACTATGGCTACACCTTC
>TRBV7-6|many|17|-|TRBJ1-1
CASSLVPKRELNTEAFF
TGTGCCAGCAGCTTAGTCCCAAAGCGGGAGCTGAACACTGAAGCTTTCTTT
>TRBV10-3|-|15|-|TRBJ1-6
CAVSPGDSYNSPLHF
TGTGCCGTCAGTCCAGGGGACTCCTATAATTCACCCCTCCACTTT
>TRBV14|-|16|TRBD2|TRBJ2-5
CASSQGTSEGRESQYF
TGTGCCAGCAGCCAAGGGACTAGCGAGGGAAGAGAGTCCCAGTACTTC
>TRBV15|few|13|-|TRBJ2-7
CATSRGFLGEQYF
TGTGCCACCAGCAGAGGGTTCCTGGGGGAGCAGTACTTC
>TRBV3-1|-|15|-|TRBJ2-7
CASTRKVGVSYEQYF
TGTGCCAGCACAAGGAAGGTGGGAGTTTCCTACGAGCAGTACTTC
>TRBV20-1|-|13|-|TRBJ2-3
CSSGGPSTDTQYF
TGCAGTAGCGGAGGACCTAGCACAGATACGCAGTATTTT
>TRBV4-3|-|16|-|TRBJ2-7
CASSQDLGPSSYEQYF
TGCGCCAGCAGCCAAGATCTGGGACCAAGCTCCTACGAGCAGTACTTC
>TRBV29-1|-|15|TRBD2|TRBJ2-5
CSVVWLAGSWETQYF
TGCAGCGTTGTGTGGCTAGCGGGGTCTTGGGAGACCCAGTACTTC
>TRBV7-2|-|14|TRBD2|TRBJ2-1
CASRSGGTYNEQFF
TGTGCCAGCAGGTCCGGGGGGACCTACAATGAGCAGTTCTTC
>TRBV24-1|many|15|TRBD1|TRBJ2-7
CATSGPGQNSYEQYF
TGTGCCACCAGTGGGCCGGGACAGAATTCCTACGAGCAGTACTTC
>TRBV7-3|few|13|TRBD1|TRBJ1-1
CASRRGPTGSAFF
TGTGCCAGCAGGCGGGGCCCGACAGGGTCGGCTTTCTTT
>TRBV7-8|many|17|-|TRBJ1-5
CASSLVAGVESNQPQHF
TGTGCCAGCAGCTTAGTGGCCGGGGTTGAAAGCAATCAGCCCCAGCATTTT
>TRBV29-1|-|13|-|TRBJ1-4
CSVAGNIEEKLFF
TGCAGCGTTGCAGGAAATATTGAAGAAAAACTGTTTTTT
>TRBV7-2|-|14|-|TRBJ1-1
CASSLAGFDSAAFF
TGTGCCAGCAGCTTAGCCGGTTTCGATTCCGCGGCTTTCTTT
>TRBV7-2|-|15|-|TRBJ1-1
CASSFRAGRGDEAFF
TGTGCCAGCAGCTTTCGCGCAGGGAGGGGAGATGAAGCTTTCTTT
>TRBV15|once|14|-|TRBJ2-5
CATSRSGSQETQYF
TGTGCCACCAGCAGATCAGGGTCTCAAGAGACCCAGTACTTC
>TRBV5-1|many|16|-|TRBJ1-2
CASSLVEQTPGYGYTF
TGCGCCAGCAGCTTGGTAGAACAGACGCCTGGCTATGGCTACACCTTC
>TRBV20-1|many|15|TRBD2|TRBJ2-7
CSARGTSGSSYEQYF
TGCAGTGCTAGAGGGACTAGCGGGTCCTCCTACGAGCAGTACTTC
>TRBV7-2|many|15|-|TRBJ1-6
CASRTQGGSNSPLHF
TGTGCCAGCAGGACACAGGGAGGTAGTAATTCACCCCTCCACTTT
>TRBV11-2|many|14|-|TRBJ2-7
CASSLWERSYEQYF
TGTGCCAGCAGCCTGTGGGAGCGATCCTACGAGCAGTACTTC
>TRBV7-2|-|16|-|TRBJ1-6
CASSEGRIGSNSPLHF
TGTGCCAGCAGCGAAGGACGGATAGGTTCTAATTCACCCCTCCACTTT
>TRBV29-1|-|16|TRBD1|TRBJ1-3
CSVESATGSSGNTIYF
TGCAGCGTTGAATCCGCGACAGGGAGCTCTGGAAACACCATATATTTT
>TRBV15|-|14|TRBD1|TRBJ1-5
CATSKGQGSQPQHF
TGTGCCACCAGCAAGGGACAGGGGAGTCAGCCCCAGCATTTT
>TRBV2|many|14|-|TRBJ1-1
CASSDQGFNTEAFF
TGTGCCAGCAGTGACCAGGGGTTTAACACTGAAGCTTTCTTT
>TRBV6-5|-|16|-|TRBJ1-1
CASSPRLGGMDIEAFF
TGTGCCAGCAGTCCTCGCTTAGGAGGGATGGACATTGAAGCTTTCTTT
>TRBV20-1|many|15|-|TRBJ1-1
CSARRTEIMNTEAFF
TGCAGTGCCAGAAGGACAGAAATCATGAACACTGAAGCTTTCTTT
>TRBV6-5|many|15|TRBD1|TRBJ1-2
CASSWGQGIDYGYTF
TGTGCCAGCAGTTGGGGACAGGGCATCGACTATGGCTACACCTTC
>TRBV6-6|few|15|TRBD2|TRBJ2-5
CAASQVAGGRETQYF
TGTGCCGCCTCCCAAGTAGCGGGGGGTCGAGAGACCCAGTACTTC
>TRBV6-2/TRBV6-3|many|11|-|TRBJ2-7
CASSYSLEQYF
TGTGCCAGCAGTTACTCCTTGGAGCAGTACTTC
>TRBV10-3|-|18|TRBD1|TRBJ1-5
CAISEDSPGTARNQPQHF
TGTGCCATCAGTGAGGACAGCCCCGGGACAGCCCGCAATCAGCCCCAGCATTTT
>TRBV20-1|-|12|TRBD2|TRBJ2-7
CSAEMVSGGQYF
TGCAGTGCCGAGATGGTTAGCGGGGGGCAGTACTTC
>TRBV10-3|-|12|-|TRBJ2-7
CAPGGRSYEQYF
TGTGCCCCTGGCGGGCGGTCCTACGAGCAGTACTTC
>TRBV11-2|few|16|TRBD1|TRBJ1-1
CASSPLPGQGVPEAFF
TGTGCCAGCAGCCCCCTCCCGGGACAGGGGGTCCCTGAAGCTTTCTTT
>TRBV25-1|-|16|TRBD2|TRBJ2-5
CASSERASGRAETQYF
TGTGCCAGCAGTGAAAGGGCTAGCGGGAGGGCAGAGACCCAGTACTTC
>TRBV4-1|many|10|-|TRBJ1-1
CASGDFEAFF
TGCGCCAGTGGGGACTTTGAAGCTTTCTTT
>TRBV7-2|many|14|TRBD1|TRBJ1-5
CASSARTGGQPQHF
TGTGCCAGCAGCGCCAGGACAGGCGGTCAGCCCCAGCATTTT
>TRBV6-6|few|14|-|TRBJ2-5
CASRQDSVQETQYF
TGTGCCAGCAGACAGGACAGCGTCCAAGAGACCCAGTACTTC
>TRBV24-1|many|15|TRBD1|TRBJ2-5
CATSDTYRGHETQYF
TGTGCCACCAGTGACACCTACAGGGGGCATGAGACCCAGTACTTC
>TRBV5-4|few|16|-|TRBJ1-2
CASRPTSGASPSGYTF
TGTGCCAGCAGGCCAACCTCAGGGGCCTCACCAAGTGGCTACACCTTC